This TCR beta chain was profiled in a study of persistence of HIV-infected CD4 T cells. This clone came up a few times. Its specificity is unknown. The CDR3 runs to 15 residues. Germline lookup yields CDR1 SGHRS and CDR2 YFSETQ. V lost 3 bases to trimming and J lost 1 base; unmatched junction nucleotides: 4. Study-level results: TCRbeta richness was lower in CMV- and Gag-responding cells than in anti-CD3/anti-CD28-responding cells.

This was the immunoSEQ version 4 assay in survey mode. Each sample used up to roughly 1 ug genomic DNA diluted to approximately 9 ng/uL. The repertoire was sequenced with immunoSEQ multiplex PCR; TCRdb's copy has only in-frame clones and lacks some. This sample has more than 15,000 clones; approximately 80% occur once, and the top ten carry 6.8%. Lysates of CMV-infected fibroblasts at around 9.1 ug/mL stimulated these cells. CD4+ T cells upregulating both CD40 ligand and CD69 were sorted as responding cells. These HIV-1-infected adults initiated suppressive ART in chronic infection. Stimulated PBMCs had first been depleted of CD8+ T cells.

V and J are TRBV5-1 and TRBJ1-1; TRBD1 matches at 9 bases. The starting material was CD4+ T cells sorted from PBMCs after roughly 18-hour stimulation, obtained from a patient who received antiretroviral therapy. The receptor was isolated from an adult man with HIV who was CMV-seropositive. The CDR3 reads CASSYRGRENTEAFF. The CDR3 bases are TGCGCCAGCAGCTACAGGGGGCGAGAGAACACTGAAGCTTTCTTT.